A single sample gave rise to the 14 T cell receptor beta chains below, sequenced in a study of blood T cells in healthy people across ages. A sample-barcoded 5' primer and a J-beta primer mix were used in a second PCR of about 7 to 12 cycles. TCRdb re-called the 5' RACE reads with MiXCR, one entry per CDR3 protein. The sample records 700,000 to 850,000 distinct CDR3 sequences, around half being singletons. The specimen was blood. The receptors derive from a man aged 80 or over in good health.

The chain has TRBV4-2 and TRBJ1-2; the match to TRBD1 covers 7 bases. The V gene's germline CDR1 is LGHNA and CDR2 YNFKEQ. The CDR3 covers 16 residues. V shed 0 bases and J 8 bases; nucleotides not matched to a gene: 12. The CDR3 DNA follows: TGTGCCAGCAGCCAAGATCCCGGACAGGAGGCGCCCGGCTACACCTTC. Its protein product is CASSQDPGQEAPGYTF.

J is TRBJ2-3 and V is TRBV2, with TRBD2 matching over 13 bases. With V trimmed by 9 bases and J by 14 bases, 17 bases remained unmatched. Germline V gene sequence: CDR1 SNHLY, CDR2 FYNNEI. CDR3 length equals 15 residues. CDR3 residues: CASALAGGLHRYAYF. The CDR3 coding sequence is TGTGCCAGTGCACTAGCGGGAGGGTTGCACAGATACGCGTATTTT. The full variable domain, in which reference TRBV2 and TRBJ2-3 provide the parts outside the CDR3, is EPEVTQTPSHQVTQMGQEVILRCVPISNHLYFYWYRQILGQKVEFLVSFYNNEISEKSEIFDDQFSVERPDGSNFTLKIRSTKLEDSAMYFCASALAGGLHRYAYFGPGTRLTVL.

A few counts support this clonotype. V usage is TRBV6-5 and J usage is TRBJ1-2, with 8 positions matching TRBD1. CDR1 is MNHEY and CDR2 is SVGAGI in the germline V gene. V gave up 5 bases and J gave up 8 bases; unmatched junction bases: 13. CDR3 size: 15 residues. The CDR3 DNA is TGTGCCAGCAGTCTACCCGGACAGGGAGGCGGAGGCTACACCTTC. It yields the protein CASSLPGQGGGGYTF.

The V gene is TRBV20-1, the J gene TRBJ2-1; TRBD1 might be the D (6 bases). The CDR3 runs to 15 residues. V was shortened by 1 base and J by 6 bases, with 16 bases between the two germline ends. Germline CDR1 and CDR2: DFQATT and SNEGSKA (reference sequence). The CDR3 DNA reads TGCAGTGCTAGAGCGTCCGGGGAAGGGGGCAATGAGCAGTTCTTC. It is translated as CSARASGEGGNEQFF.

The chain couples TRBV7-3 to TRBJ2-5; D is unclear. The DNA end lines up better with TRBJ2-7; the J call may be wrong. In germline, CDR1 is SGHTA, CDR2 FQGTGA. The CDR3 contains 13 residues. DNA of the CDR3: TGTGCCAGCAGCTCCACGGACGGGTACGAGCAGTACTTC. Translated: CASSSTDGYEQYF.

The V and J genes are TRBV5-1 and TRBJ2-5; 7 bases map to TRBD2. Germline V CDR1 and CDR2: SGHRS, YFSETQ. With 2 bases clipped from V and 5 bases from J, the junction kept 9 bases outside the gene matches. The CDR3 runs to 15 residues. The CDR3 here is CASSFSPSGGETQYF. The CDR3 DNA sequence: TGCGCCAGCAGCTTTTCTCCTAGCGGAGGGGAGACCCAGTACTTC.

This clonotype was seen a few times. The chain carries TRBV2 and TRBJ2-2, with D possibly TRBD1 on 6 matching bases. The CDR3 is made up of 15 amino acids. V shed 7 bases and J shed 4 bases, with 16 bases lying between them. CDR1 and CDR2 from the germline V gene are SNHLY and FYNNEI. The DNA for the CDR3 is TGTGCCAGCAACCCCGGATACAGGGCCACCGGGGAGCTGTTTTTT. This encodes CASNPGYRATGELFF. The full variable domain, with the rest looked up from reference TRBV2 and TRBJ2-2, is EPEVTQTPSHQVTQMGQEVILRCVPISNHLYFYWYRQILGQKVEFLVSFYNNEISEKSEIFDDQFSVERPDGSNFTLKIRSTKLEDSAMYFCASNPGYRATGELFFGEGSRLTVL.

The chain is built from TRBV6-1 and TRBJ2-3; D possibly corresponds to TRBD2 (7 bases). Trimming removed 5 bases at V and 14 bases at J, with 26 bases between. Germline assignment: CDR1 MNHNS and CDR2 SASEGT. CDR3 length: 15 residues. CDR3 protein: CASSQRGGDHRYAYF. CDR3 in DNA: TGTGCCAGCAGTCAGAGGGGGGGTGACCACAGATACGCGTATTTT.

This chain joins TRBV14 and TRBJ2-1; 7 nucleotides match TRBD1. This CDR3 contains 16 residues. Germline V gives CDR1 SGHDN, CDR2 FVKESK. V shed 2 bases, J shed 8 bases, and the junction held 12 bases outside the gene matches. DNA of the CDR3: TGTGCCAGCAGCCAACAGGGGGTCCGTCGTGAGGATGAGCAGTTCTTC. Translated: CASSQQGVRREDEQFF.

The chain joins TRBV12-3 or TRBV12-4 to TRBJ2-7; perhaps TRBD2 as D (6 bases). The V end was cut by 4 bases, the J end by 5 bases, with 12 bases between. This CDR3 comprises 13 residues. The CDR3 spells CASSSGTYNEQYF. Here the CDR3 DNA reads TGTGCCAGCAGTTCCGGGACTTACAACGAGCAGTACTTC.

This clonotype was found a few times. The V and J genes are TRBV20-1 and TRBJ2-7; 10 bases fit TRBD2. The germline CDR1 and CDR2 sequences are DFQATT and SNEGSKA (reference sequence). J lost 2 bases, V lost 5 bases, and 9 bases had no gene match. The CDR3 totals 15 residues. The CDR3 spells CSAPGGGLATYEQYF. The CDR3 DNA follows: TGCAGTGCTCCCGGAGGGGGACTAGCGACCTACGAGCAGTACTTC.

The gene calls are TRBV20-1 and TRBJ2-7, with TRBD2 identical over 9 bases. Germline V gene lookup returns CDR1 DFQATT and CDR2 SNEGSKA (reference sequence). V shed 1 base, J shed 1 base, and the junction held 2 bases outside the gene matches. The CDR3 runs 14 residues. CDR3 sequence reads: CSARVLAGSYEQYF. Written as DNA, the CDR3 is TGCAGTGCTAGAGTCCTAGCGGGATCCTACGAGCAGTACTTC.

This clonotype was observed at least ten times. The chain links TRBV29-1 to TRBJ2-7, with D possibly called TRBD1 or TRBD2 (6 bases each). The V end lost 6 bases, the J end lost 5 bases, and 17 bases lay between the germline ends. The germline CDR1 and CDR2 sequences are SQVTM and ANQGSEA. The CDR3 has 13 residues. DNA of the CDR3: TGCAGCGTCCAGGCCGTGAGGGGGGACGAGCAGTACTTC. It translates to CSVQAVRGDEQYF.

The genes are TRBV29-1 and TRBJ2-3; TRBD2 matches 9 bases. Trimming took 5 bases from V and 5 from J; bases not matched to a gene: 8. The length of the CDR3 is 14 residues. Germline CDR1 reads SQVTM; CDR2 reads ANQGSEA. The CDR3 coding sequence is TGCAGCGTTTCCCCCGCGGGGGGGGGAGATACGCAGTATTTT. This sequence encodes CSVSPAGGGDTQYF.